This T cell receptor beta chain was sequenced for a study of cytomegalovirus exposure and HLA in healthy donors. V dropped 6 bases and J dropped 2 bases, with 15 bases sitting between them. There are 15 residues in the CDR3. Germline-derived CDR1 and CDR2 are SGHTA and FQGTGA. It was with 60 Vbeta and 13 Jbeta primers that the PCR ran. TCRdb keeps only in-frame clones here, not all; method: immunoSEQ multiplex PCR. The data show approximately 140,000 clones, around 85% seen once. The rearrangement uses TRBV7-3 and TRBJ2-3, with a weak D call TRBD2 (7 bases). This TCR derives from a woman aged 50 to 60 in good health and CMV-seropositive. Sequencing was performed on PBMCs. The CDR3 nucleotides are TGTGCCAGCAGTTCCACGGGGGGCTTCACAGATACGCAGTATTTT. It specifies CASSSTGGFTDTQYF.